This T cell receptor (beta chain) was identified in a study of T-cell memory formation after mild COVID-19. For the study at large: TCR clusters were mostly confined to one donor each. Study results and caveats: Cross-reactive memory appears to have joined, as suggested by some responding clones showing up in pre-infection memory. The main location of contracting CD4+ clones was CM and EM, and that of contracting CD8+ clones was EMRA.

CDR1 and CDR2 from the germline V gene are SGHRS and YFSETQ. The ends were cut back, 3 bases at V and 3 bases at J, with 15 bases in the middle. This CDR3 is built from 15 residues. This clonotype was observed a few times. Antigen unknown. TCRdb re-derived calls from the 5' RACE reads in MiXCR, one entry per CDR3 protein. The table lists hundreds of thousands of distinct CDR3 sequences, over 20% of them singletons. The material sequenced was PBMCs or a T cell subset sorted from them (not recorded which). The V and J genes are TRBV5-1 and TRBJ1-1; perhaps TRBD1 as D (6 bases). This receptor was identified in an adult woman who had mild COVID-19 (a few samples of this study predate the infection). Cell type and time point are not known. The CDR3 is CASSWRTAGDTEAFF. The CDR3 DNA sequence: TGCGCCAGCAGCTGGAGGACAGCTGGGGACACTGAAGCTTTCTTT.